This T cell receptor beta chain is drawn from a study of molecular identifiers for immune sequencing clone quantification. About the research overall: RNA from around 18,000 or 91,000 naive CD8 cells was split five ways in replicates, with four sequenced. General observations from the study: For effector cells, clones above 20 RNA copies held over 99% of molecules; for naive cells, under 1%.

V lost 2 bases to trimming and J lost 5 bases, with 8 bases between them. From germline, CDR1 is SEHNR and CDR2 FQNEAQ (reference sequence). The CDR3 has 13 residues. Previously described methods and listed TCR primers were employed for the bulk TCR libraries. From the PCR reads, TCRdb called clonotypes with MiXCR, one entry per CDR3 protein. This table holds some 100,000 distinct CDR3 sequences, around 19% found once. This clonotype was recorded many times. Its matching antigen is unknown. Based on a CD8+CD4-CCR7+CD45RA+ profile, naive CD8 T cells were sorted. The TCR was taken from a human donor in good health. Some libraries in this study had Jurkat cell RNA spiked in. The V and J genes are TRBV7-9 and TRBJ2-3; D is uncertain. The sample was naive CD8+ T cells from blood, with Jurkat cell RNA spiked in. The sample's subset: FACS-sorted CD8+CD4-CCR7+CD45RA+ naive T cells. The CDR3 DNA reads as TGTGCCAGCAGCTTAAATGCTGGAGATACGCAGTATTTT. Protein sequence: CASSLNAGDTQYF.